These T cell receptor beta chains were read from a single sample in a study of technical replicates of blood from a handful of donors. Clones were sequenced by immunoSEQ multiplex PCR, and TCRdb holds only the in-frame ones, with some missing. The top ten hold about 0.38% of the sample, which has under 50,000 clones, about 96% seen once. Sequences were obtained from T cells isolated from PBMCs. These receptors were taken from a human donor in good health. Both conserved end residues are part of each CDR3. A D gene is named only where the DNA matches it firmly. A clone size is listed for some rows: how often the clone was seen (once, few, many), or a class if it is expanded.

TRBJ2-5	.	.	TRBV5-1	CASSLISSVQETQYF	TGCGCCAGCAGCTTGATCTCTTCAGTCCAAGAGACCCAGTACTTC
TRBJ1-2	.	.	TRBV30	CAWSTGSGYTF	TGTGCCTGGAGTACAGGGAGCGGCTACACCTTC
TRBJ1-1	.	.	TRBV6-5	CASSYSFGRTEAFF	TGTGCCAGCAGTTACTCGTTTGGGCGCACTGAAGCTTTCTTT
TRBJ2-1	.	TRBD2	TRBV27	CASTMWTSGYNEQFF	TGTGCCAGCACCATGTGGACTAGCGGCTACAATGAGCAGTTCTTC
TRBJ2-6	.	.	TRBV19	CASSLTGSGANVLTF	TGTGCCAGTAGTTTAACGGGGTCTGGGGCCAACGTCCTGACTTTC
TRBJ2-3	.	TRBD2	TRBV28	CASSLMGGREPDTQYF	TGTGCCAGCAGTTTAATGGGGGGGAGAGAGCCAGATACGCAGTATTTT
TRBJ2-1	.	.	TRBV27	CASSFSVTNEQFF	TGTGCCAGCAGTTTTAGCGTGACTAATGAGCAGTTCTTC
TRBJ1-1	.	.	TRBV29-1	CSVGGGEDTFF	TGCAGCGTTGGTGGGGGCGAGGATACTTTCTTT
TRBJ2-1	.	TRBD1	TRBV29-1	CSAQSGTGSNEQFF	TGCAGCGCCCAATCCGGGACAGGGAGCAATGAGCAGTTCTTC
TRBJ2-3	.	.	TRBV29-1	CSVEEIQGTDTQYF	TGCAGCGTTGAAGAAATACAGGGCACAGATACGCAGTATTTT
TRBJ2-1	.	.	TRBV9	CASSGADYNEQFF	TGTGCCAGCAGCGGAGCGGATTACAATGAGCAGTTCTTC
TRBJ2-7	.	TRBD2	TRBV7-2	CASRQEAGVHEQYF	TGTGCCAGCAGGCAAGAAGCGGGAGTCCACGAGCAGTACTTC
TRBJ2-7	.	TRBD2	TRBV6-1	CASRTSGAYEQYF	TGTGCCAGCAGGACTAGCGGGGCCTACGAGCAGTACTTC
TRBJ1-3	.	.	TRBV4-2	CASSQGSMNTIYF	TGTGCCAGCAGCCAGGGCTCGATGAACACCATATATTTT
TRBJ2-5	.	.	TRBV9	CASSVRGQETQYF	TGTGCCAGCAGCGTGCGGGGTCAAGAGACCCAGTACTTC
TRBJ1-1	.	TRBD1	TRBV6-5	CASSLSDRAYTEAFF	TGTGCCAGCAGTTTAAGCGACAGGGCCTACACTGAAGCTTTCTTT
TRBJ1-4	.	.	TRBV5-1	CASSLVWTPEFTNEKLFF	TGCGCCAGCAGCTTGGTGTGGACACCTGAGTTTACTAATGAAAAACTGTTTTTT
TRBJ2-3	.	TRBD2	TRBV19	CASIPGGASGSGSPSTDTQYF	TGTGCCAGTATCCCGGGGGGGGCTAGCGGGAGTGGATCGCCTAGCACAGATACGCAGTATTTT
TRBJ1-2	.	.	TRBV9	CASSHNLEPSYTF	TGTGCCAGCAGCCACAACTTGGAGCCCAGCTACACCTTC
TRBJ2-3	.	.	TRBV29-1	CSVTQGTSTDTQYF	TGCAGCGTGACACAGGGCACCAGCACAGATACGCAGTATTTT
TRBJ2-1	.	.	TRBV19	CASQTTPIVQARPNEQFF	TGTGCCAGTCAAACTACCCCCATCGTCCAAGCCCGCCCCAATGAGCAGTTCTTC
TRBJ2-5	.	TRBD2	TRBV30	CALAGGPPETQYF	TGTGCCTTAGCGGGAGGGCCCCCAGAGACCCAGTACTTC
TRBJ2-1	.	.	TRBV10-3	CAIWGRDEQFF	TGTGCCATTTGGGGCCGCGATGAGCAGTTCTTC
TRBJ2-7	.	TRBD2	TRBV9	CASSPLRLATYEQYF	TGTGCCAGCAGCCCTTTGAGACTAGCAACCTACGAGCAGTACTTC
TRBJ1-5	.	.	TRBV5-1	CASSIGTFDQPQHF	TGCGCCAGCAGCATCGGGACTTTCGATCAGCCCCAGCATTTT
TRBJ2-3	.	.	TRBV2	CASNFQSGLSTDTQYF	TGTGCCAGCAACTTCCAGAGCGGGTTGAGCACAGATACGCAGTATTTT
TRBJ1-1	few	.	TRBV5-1	CASSLGRGQGEAFF	TGCGCCAGCAGCTTGGGGCGGGGGCAGGGTGAAGCTTTCTTT
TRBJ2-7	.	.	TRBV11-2	CASSFLSYEQYF	TGTGCCAGCAGCTTTCTCTCCTACGAGCAGTACTTC
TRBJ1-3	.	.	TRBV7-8	CASSPYRGGNTIYF	TGTGCCAGCAGCCCCTACCGAGGTGGAAACACCATATATTTT
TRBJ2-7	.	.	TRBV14	CASSLYRNYEQYF	TGTGCCAGCAGCCTTTACAGGAACTACGAGCAGTACTTC
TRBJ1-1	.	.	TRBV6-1	CASSALFVGAANTEAFF	TGTGCCAGCAGTGCGCTTTTTGTTGGGGCGGCGAACACTGAAGCTTTCTTT
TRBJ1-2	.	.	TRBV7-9	CASSLGRDFLWGYTF	TGTGCCAGCAGCTTAGGAAGGGACTTTCTCTGGGGCTACACCTTC
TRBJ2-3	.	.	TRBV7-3	CASSVGLGVGDTQYF	TGTGCCAGCAGCGTCGGATTAGGGGTAGGAGATACGCAGTATTTT
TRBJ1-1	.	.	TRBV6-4	CASRVQGLSTEAFF	TGTGCCAGCAGAGTACAGGGCTTGAGCACTGAAGCTTTCTTT
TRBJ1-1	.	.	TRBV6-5	CASSYSRFMNTEAFF	TGTGCCAGCAGTTACTCCAGATTTATGAACACTGAAGCTTTCTTT
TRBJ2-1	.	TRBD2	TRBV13	CASSTSARKFF	TGTGCCAGCAGTACTAGCGCTCGAAAGTTCTTC
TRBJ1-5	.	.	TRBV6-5	CASSYSGPNNQPQHF	TGTGCCAGCAGTTACTCGGGGCCGAACAATCAGCCCCAGCATTTT
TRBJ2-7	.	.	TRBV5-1	CASSLGESYEQYF	TGCGCCAGCAGCTTGGGAGAATCCTACGAGCAGTACTTC
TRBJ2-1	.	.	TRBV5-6	CASSPGLSSYNEQFF	TGTGCCAGCTCCCCAGGGCTTAGCTCCTACAATGAGCAGTTCTTC
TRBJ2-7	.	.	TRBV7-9	CASSGGGSYEQYF	TGTGCCAGCAGCGGGGGAGGAAGCTACGAGCAGTACTTC
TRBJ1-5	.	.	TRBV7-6	CASSPLSGYQPQHF	TGTGCCAGCAGCCCCCTATCGGGGTATCAGCCCCAGCATTTT